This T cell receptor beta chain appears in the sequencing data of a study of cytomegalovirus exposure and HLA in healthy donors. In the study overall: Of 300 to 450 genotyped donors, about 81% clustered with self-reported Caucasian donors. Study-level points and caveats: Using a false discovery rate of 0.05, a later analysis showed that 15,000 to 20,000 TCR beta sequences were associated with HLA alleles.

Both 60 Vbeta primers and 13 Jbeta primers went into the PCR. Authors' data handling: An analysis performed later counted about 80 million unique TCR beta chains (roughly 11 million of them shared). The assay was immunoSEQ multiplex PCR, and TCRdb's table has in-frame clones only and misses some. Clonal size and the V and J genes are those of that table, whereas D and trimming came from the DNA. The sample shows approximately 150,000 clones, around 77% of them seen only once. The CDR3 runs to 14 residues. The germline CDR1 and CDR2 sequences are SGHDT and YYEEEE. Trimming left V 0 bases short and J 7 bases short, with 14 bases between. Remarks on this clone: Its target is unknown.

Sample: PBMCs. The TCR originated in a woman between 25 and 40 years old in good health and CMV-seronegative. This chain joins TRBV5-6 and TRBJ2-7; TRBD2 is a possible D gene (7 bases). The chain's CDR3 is CASSLVAGAGEQYF. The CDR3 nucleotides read TGTGCCAGCAGCTTGGTGGCGGGGGCGGGGGAGCAGTACTTC.